These T cell receptor beta chains were read from a single sample in a study of tumor-infiltrating lymphocytes in primary liver carcinoma. TCRdb used MiXCR to reprocess the multiplex PCR reads, holding one entry per CDR3 protein. This table holds approximately 190,000 distinct CDR3 sequences, roughly 80% found once. Sequences were obtained from tumor tissue from primary liver carcinoma. All receptors derive from a man aged 40-49 years with primary liver carcinoma and hepatitis B virus infection. The CDR3 runs from the conserved cysteine through the conserved F or W.

v_gene	CDR3aa
TRBV5-6	CASSRTLAVDKQYF
TRBV5-1	CARILLSDYCYTF
TRBV5-4	CASSTPSSGTQEQYF
TRBV10-3	CATHDPGQGLRSGYQPQHF
TRBV10-3	CTISERGANQPQLF
TRBV6-2/TRBV6-3	CDSGLFNYGYTF
TRBV6-1	CASSDSRLEGEADTQYF
TRBV12-3/TRBV12-4	CASSQRERDEQFF
TRBV11-2	CATERPRSGANILTF
TRBV11-1	CASSLVLGGLQFF
TRBV12-3/TRBV12-4	CASKKGWAEAFF
TRBV20-1	CSGLAGSYEQYF
TRBV4-1	CASSTQQMGAGELFF
TRBV12-3/TRBV12-4	CASSLQGTDSPLNF
TRBV6-1	CASRVRGADTHYF
TRBV12-3/TRBV12-4	CDSSWHINEKFF
TRBV28	CASSSNLGEQYF
TRBV20-1	CSADRDSSTYEQYF
TRBV4-2	CASSQDWTTSDEQFF